These 19 T cell receptor beta chains came from one sample sequenced in a study of T-cell reconstitution after alpha-beta-depleted transplantation in children. Unique molecular identifiers featured in how the TCRbeta library was prepared. TCRdb processed the PCR reads anew with MiXCR; each CDR3 protein has one entry. The sample carries almost 600,000 distinct CDR3 sequences, roughly 27% recorded once. This material consisted of PBMCs, taken before TCRalphabeta/CD19-depleted stem cell transplant. The receptors stem from a boy in the first two years of life with Wiskott-Aldrich syndrome, due to receive a stem cell transplant.

This sequence joins TRBV20-1 and TRBJ2-7; 8 nucleotides line up with TRBD1. The CDR3 covers 14 residues. Germline V gene lookup returns CDR1 DFQATT and CDR2 SNEGSKA (reference sequence). V gave up 3 bases and J gave up 5 bases; unmatched junction bases: 9. The CDR3 sequence is CSARDTGGLDEQYF. DNA of the CDR3: TGCAGTGCTAGGGACACAGGGGGTTTGGACGAGCAGTACTTC.

This chain connects TRBV5-1 to TRBJ2-3; weak D call: TRBD1 (6 bases). The V gene's germline CDR1 is SGHRS and CDR2 YFSETQ. The ends were cut back, 0 bases at V and 5 bases at J, with 16 bases in the middle. The CDR3 contains 16 residues. The CDR3 DNA reads as TGCGCCAGCAGCTTGGAGCAGCCCCCACAGGGAGATACGCAGTATTTT. Its protein product is CASSLEQPPQGDTQYF.

This clonotype has just a few counts. The chain combines TRBV20-1 with TRBJ2-7; weak D call: TRBD2 (6 bases). V lost 5 bases and J 5 bases, leaving 16 bases between the germline ends. The length of the CDR3 is 13 residues. CDR1 is DFQATT, CDR2 SNEGSKA, per germline (reference sequence). CDR3 residues: CSALATAFHEQYF. The CDR3 region has the DNA TGCAGTGCTCTAGCGACGGCTTTCCACGAGCAGTACTTC.

This clonotype was observed a few times. The rearrangement joins TRBV15 to TRBJ2-1; 11 positions agree with TRBD2. The ends lost 3 bases at V and 10 bases at J; junction bases unmatched: 8. The CDR3 is 15 residues long. CDR1 is LNHNV, CDR2 YYDKDF, per germline (reference sequence). The CDR3 region is CATSRDGTSGNEQFF. The CDR3 DNA is TGTGCCACCAGCAGGGATGGGACTAGCGGAAACGAGCAGTTCTTC.

This chain connects TRBV4-1 to TRBJ1-5, with D perhaps matching TRBD1 (5 bases). Germline V gene lookup returns CDR1 MGHRA and CDR2 YSYEKL. The length of the CDR3 is 15 residues. V lost 2 bases and J 7 bases, leaving 15 bases between the germline ends. CDR3 protein: CASSQTGGGSQPQHF. CDR3 coding DNA: TGCGCCAGCAGCCAAACGGGCGGGGGAAGCCAGCCCCAGCATTTT.

Remarks on this clonotype: Germline is not matched at one junction end, which may reflect a read error. The chain is built from TRBV3-1 and TRBJ2-1; D may be TRBD2 (5 bases). Germline CDR1 and CDR2: LGHDT and YNNKEL (reference sequence). CDR3 length: 17 residues. Written as DNA, the CDR3 is TGTGCCAGCAGCCCTTTACTCGTTCCGGGAAGCTACTATGAGCAGTTCTTC. Translation gives CASSPLLVPGSYYEQFF.

This clonotype was seen a few times. The V call is TRBV12-3 or TRBV12-4, the J call TRBJ2-3, with TRBD2 matching over 7 bases. The CDR3 runs 17 residues. After removal of 7 bases from V and 1 base from J, the junction contained 14 bases not matched to a gene. The CDR3 nucleotides are TGTGCCAGCACCAACCCTAAGCGGGACCGTGGCACAGATACGCAGTATTTT. It yields the protein CASTNPKRDRGTDTQYF.

The chain is built from TRBV5-1 and TRBJ2-1; 10 bases align to TRBD2. This CDR3 region has 16 residues. Trimming removed 4 bases from V and 3 bases from J; junction bases left unmatched: 7. Germline CDR1 reads SGHRS; CDR2 reads YFSETQ. The CDR3 protein is CASSGTSGTVYNEQFF. The CDR3 DNA reads as TGCGCCAGCAGCGGCACTAGCGGGACCGTCTACAATGAGCAGTTCTTC.

This clonotype has only a few counts. This chain links TRBV5-1 with TRBJ2-3; D ambiguous. Trimming removed 4 bases at V and 2 bases at J, with 17 bases between. Germline lookup yields CDR1 SGHRS and CDR2 YFSETQ. The CDR3 consists of 16 residues. The CDR3 protein is CASSPDPPPNTDTQYF. In DNA form, the CDR3 reads TGCGCCAGCAGCCCGGACCCCCCACCAAACACAGATACGCAGTATTTT.

The V and J genes are TRBV29-1 and TRBJ1-1, with 7 bases aligning to TRBD1. Per germline, CDR1 SQVTM and CDR2 ANQGSEA. CDR3 length equals 13 residues. J gave up 5 bases and V 6 bases, and 9 bases lay outside the gene matches. Here the CDR3 DNA reads TGCAGCGTAAATCCCAGGGGGAGAACTGAAGCTTTCTTT. Its translation is CSVNPRGRTEAFF. Drawing the rest from reference TRBV29-1 and TRBJ1-1, the complete variable domain is SAVISQKPSRDICQRGTSLTIQCQVDSQVTMMFWYRQQPGQSLTLIATANQGSEATYESGFVIDKFPISRPNLTFSTLTVSNMSPEDSSIYLCSVNPRGRTEAFFGQGTRLTVV.

The V and J genes are TRBV28 and TRBJ1-4, with a possible D match to TRBD1 (6 bases). Germline V CDR1 and CDR2: MDHEN, SYDVKM. V was shortened by 8 bases and J by 5 bases, with 18 bases between the two germline ends. The CDR3 loop spans 15 amino acids. The CDR3 region has the DNA TGTGCCAGCGGACTAATAGGGGGTCGAAATGAAAAACTGTTTTTT. This gives the protein CASGLIGGRNEKLFF.

This clonotype was found a few times. This chain links TRBV20-1 with TRBJ2-1; 10 bases are shared with TRBD2. After removal of 5 bases from V and 5 bases from J, the junction contained 12 bases not matched to a gene. Germline CDR1 is DFQATT and CDR2 is SNEGSKA (reference sequence). The CDR3 has 16 amino acids. CDR3 sequence: CSAPKEREGRNNEQFF. As DNA, the CDR3 is TGCAGTGCTCCCAAAGAGCGGGAGGGCCGAAACAATGAGCAGTTCTTC.

The chain combines TRBV7-8 with TRBJ1-6, with D unclear. V was pared by 1 base and J by 7 bases, with 14 bases between. CDR1 and CDR2 (germline): SGHVS, FQNEAQ. This CDR3 contains 16 residues. The chain's CDR3 is CASSLDVAGLNSPLHF. The CDR3 bases are TGTGCCAGCAGCTTAGACGTCGCGGGTCTAAATTCACCCCTCCACTTT.

This chain's CDR3 is CASSVSNEQYF. The CDR3 DNA sequence: TGTGCCAGCAGCGTTTCCAACGAGCAGTACTTC. The chain links TRBV7-9 to TRBJ2-7; no definite D call. V lost 5 bases to trimming and J lost 5 bases, with 7 bases between them. Germline V CDR1 and CDR2: SEHNR, FQNEAQ (reference sequence). This CDR3 has 11 amino acids.

This clonotype was observed a few times. The chain couples TRBV20-1 to TRBJ2-7; no reliable D call. This CDR3 is built from 14 residues. CDR1 DFQATT and CDR2 SNEGSKA come from the germline V gene (reference sequence). The V gene lost 0 bases and the J gene lost 3 bases, with 12 bases spanning the gap. As DNA, the CDR3 is TGCAGTGCTAGAGATGGCAGGATGAGCTACGAGCAGTACTTC. Its translation is CSARDGRMSYEQYF.

The table lists this clonotype with a few counts. The CDR3 DNA reads TGTGCCATCAGTGAGCCTCAGGGGAACCATGGCTACACCTTC. Amino acid sequence: CAISEPQGNHGYTF. The V gene is TRBV10-3, the J gene TRBJ1-2, with a weak D call TRBD1 (6 bases). The CDR3 runs to 14 residues. Deletions cut 2 bases from V and 6 bases from J, with 13 bases between. CDR1 and CDR2 (germline): ENHRY, SYGVKD.

The rearrangement links TRBV10-3 to TRBJ1-2; tentatively, D is TRBD1 (6 bases). The V and J ends lost 7 bases and 0 bases respectively, with 12 bases between them. The CDR3 has 14 amino acids. Germline CDR1 is ENHRY and CDR2 is SYGVKD. The CDR3 bases are TGTGCCATCAAACCTGAGGGGGCTAACTATGGCTACACCTTC. This sequence encodes CAIKPEGANYGYTF.

V gene TRBV25-1 combines with J gene TRBJ1-1, with D possibly matching TRBD1 (6 bases). The V gene lost 4 bases and the J gene lost 2 bases, with 14 bases spanning the gap. This CDR3 is built from 15 residues. CDR1 and CDR2 (germline): MGHDK, SYGVNS. The CDR3 coding sequence is TGTGCCAGCAGTGCAGTTCAGGGGCCCAACACTGAAGCTTTCTTT. It is translated as CASSAVQGPNTEAFF.

This chain links TRBV7-6 with TRBJ2-2, with TRBD2 matching 14 bases. The germline gives CDR1 SGHVS, CDR2 FNYEAQ. V gave up 5 bases and J gave up 3 bases; unmatched junction bases: 14. The CDR3 is made up of 20 amino acids. The CDR3 reads CASSDGRLAGGSIYTGELFF. Written as DNA, the CDR3 is TGTGCCAGCAGCGATGGGCGACTAGCGGGAGGGTCGATCTACACCGGGGAGCTGTTTTTT. The full variable domain, rest sourced from reference TRBV7-6 and TRBJ2-2, is GAGVSQSPRYKVTKRGQDVALRCDPISGHVSLYWYRQALGQGPEFLTYFNYEAQQDKSGLPNDRFSAERPEGSISTLTIQRTEQRDSAMYRCASSDGRLAGGSIYTGELFFGEGSRLTVL.